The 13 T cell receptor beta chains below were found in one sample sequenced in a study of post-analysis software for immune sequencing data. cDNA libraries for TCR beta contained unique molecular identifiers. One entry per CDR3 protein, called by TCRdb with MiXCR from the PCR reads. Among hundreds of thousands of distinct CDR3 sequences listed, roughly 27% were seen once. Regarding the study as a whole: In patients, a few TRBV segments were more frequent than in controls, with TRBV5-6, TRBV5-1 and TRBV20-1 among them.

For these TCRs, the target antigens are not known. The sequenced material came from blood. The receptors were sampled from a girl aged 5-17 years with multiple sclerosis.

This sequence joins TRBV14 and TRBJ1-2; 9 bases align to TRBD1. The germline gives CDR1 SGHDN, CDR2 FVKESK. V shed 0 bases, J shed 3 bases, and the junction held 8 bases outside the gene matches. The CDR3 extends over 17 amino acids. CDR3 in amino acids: CASSQDITGGTDYGYTF. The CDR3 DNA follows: TGTGCCAGCAGCCAAGATATTACAGGGGGCACGGACTATGGCTACACCTTC.

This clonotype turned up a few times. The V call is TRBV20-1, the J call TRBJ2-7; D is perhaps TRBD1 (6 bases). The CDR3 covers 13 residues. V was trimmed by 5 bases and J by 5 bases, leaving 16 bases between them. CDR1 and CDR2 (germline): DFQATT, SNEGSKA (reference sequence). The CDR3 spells CSAETGFDDEQYF. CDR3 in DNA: TGCAGTGCTGAAACAGGGTTCGACGACGAGCAGTACTTC.

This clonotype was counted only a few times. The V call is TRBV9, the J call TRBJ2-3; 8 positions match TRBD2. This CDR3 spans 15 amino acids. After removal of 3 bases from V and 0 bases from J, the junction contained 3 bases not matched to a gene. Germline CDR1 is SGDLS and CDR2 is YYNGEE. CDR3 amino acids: CASSAGGASTDTQYF. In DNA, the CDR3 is TGTGCCAGCAGCGCGGGGGGGGCTAGCACAGATACGCAGTATTTT. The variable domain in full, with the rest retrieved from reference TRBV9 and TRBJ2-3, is DSGVTQTPKHLITATGQRVTLRCSPRSGDLSVYWYQQSLDQGLQFLIQYYNGEERAKGNILERFSAQQFPDLHSELNLSSLELGDSALYFCASSAGGASTDTQYFGPGTRLTVL.

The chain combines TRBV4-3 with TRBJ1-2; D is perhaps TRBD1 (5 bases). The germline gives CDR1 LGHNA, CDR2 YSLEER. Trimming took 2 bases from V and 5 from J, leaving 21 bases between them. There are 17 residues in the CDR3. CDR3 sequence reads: CASSQYGTASPGYGYTF. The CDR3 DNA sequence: TGCGCCAGCAGCCAATACGGGACCGCTAGCCCTGGGTATGGCTACACCTTC.

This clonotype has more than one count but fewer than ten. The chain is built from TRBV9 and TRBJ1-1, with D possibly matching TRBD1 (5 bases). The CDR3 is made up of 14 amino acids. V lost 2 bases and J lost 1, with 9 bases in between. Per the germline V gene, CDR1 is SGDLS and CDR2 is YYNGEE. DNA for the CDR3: TGTGCCAGCAGCGTTGGGGCTCAGAACACTGAAGCTTTCTTT. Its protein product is CASSVGAQNTEAFF.

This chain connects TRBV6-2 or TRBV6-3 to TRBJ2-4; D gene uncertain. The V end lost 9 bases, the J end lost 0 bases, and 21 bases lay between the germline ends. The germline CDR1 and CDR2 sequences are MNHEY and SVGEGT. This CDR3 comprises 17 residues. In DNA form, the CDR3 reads TGTGCCAGTCCGGATGCGCACGCGAAACTAGCCAAAAACATTCAGTACTTC. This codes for CASPDAHAKLAKNIQYF.

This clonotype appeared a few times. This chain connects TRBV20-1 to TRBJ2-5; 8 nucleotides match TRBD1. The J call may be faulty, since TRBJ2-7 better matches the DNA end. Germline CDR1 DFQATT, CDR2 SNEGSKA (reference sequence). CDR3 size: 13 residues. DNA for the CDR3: TGCAGTGCTAGGTGGACAGGGAGAAACGAGCAGTACTTC. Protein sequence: CSARWTGRNEQYF.

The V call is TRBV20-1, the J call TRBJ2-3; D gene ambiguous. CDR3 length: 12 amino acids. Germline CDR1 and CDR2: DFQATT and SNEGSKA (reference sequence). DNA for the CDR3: TGCAGCCCAGACGCGGGCACAGATACGCAGTATTTT. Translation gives CSPDAGTDTQYF.

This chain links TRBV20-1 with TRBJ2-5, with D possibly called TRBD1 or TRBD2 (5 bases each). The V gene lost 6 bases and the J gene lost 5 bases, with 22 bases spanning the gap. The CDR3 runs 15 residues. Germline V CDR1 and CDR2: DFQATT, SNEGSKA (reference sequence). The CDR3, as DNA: TGCAGTGCCACCACGGGAACTTGGAACAGGGAGACCCAGTACTTC. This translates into CSATTGTWNRETQYF.

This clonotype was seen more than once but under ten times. This CDR3 reads CASSLTGYQPQHF. The CDR3 DNA follows: TGTGCCAGCAGTTTGACAGGGTACCAGCCCCAGCATTTT. The chain combines TRBV2 with TRBJ1-5; 7 positions agree with TRBD1. The CDR3 runs to 13 residues. Per the germline V gene, CDR1 is SNHLY and CDR2 is FYNNEI. Unmatched junction bases numbered 5, after V lost 5 bases and J lost 7 bases. The full variable domain, its missing parts supplied by reference TRBV2 and TRBJ1-5, is EPEVTQTPSHQVTQMGQEVILRCVPISNHLYFYWYRQILGQKVEFLVSFYNNEISEKSEIFDDQFSVERPDGSNFTLKIRSTKLEDSAMYFCASSLTGYQPQHFGDGTRLSIL.

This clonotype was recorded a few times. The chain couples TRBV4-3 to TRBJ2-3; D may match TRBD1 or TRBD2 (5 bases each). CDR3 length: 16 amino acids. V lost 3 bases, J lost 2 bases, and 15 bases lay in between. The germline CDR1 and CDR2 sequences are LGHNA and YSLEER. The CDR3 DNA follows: TGCGCCAGCAGCCAGGGAATGAGGGGATACACAGATACGCAGTATTTT. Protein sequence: CASSQGMRGYTDTQYF.

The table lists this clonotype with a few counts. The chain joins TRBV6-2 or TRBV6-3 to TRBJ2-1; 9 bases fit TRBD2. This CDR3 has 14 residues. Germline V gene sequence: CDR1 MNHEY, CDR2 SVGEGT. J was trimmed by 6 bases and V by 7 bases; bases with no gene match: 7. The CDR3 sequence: CASTEGLASNEQFF. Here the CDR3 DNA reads TGTGCCAGCACCGAAGGACTAGCGAGCAATGAGCAGTTCTTC.

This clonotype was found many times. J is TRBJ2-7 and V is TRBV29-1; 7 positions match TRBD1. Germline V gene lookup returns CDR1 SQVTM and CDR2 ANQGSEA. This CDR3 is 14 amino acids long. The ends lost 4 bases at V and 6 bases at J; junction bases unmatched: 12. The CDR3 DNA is TGCAGCGTTGTAGGGGGCCAGCTTGAAGGCGAGCAGTACTTC. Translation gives CSVVGGQLEGEQYF.